This T cell receptor beta chain is from a study of cytomegalovirus exposure and HLA in healthy donors. As for this clone: The antigen is undetermined.

Findings and caveats of the study: Cytomegalovirus-associated TCR beta chains were listed, numbering 150 to 200. Among the CMV-associated chains, a few were confirmed in vitro as specific for CMV antigens.

The table came from immunoSEQ multiplex PCR; TCRdb's copy has only in-frame clones and leaves some out. Of more than 95,000 clones in the sample, about 84% were seen once. The germline V gene has CDR1 SNHLY and CDR2 FYNNEI. CDR3 length: 15 amino acids. Trimming cost V 3 bases and J 2 bases, with 13 bases left between them. This chain connects TRBV2 to TRBJ2-5; D is possibly TRBD1 (6 bases). The clonotype comes from a man aged 18-30 years in good health and CMV-seronegative. The sample consisted of PBMCs. The CDR3 here is CASSEDSPLQETQYF. The CDR3 DNA reads TGTGCCAGCAGTGAGGACAGCCCCCTTCAAGAGACCCAGTACTTC.